In its sample, the clone carrying this T cell receptor (beta chain) was seen a few times. Once RNA had been extracted, it was reverse transcribed into cDNA to act as the sequencing template. Profiled with immunoSEQ multiplex PCR; TCRdb holds only in-frame clones, not every one. The sample shows about 82,000 clones, around 54% of them seen only once. The sample comes from a study of CD8+ T cells in alopecia areata. Punch biopsies of lesional scalp, plus peripheral blood, were taken from alopecia areata patients. CDR3 length equals 17 residues. Trimming took off 5 bases at V and 5 bases at J, with 27 bases between the two ends. Germline V gives CDR1 SQVTM, CDR2 ANQGSEA.

The TCR originated in a human donor with alopecia areata. This chain links TRBV29-1 with TRBJ1-2; no clear D gene. Specimen: NKG2D-high CD8+ T cells sorted from blood. CDR3 sequence (DNA): TGCAGCGTTCATCCATGGGCCCTCGCCTTAAGGAGGTATGGCTACACCTTC. Its translation: CSVHPWALALRRYGYTF.